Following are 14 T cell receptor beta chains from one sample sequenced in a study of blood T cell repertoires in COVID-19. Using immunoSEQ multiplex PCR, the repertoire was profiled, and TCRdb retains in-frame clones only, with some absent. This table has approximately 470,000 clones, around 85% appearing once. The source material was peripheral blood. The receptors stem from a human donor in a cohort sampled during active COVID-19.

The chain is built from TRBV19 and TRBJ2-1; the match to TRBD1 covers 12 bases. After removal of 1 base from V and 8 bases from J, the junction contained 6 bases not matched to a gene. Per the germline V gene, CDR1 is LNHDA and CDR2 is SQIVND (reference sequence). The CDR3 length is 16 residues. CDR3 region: CASSIGGTGGKDEQFF. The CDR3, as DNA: TGTGCCAGTAGTATAGGCGGGACAGGGGGCAAAGATGAGCAGTTCTTC.

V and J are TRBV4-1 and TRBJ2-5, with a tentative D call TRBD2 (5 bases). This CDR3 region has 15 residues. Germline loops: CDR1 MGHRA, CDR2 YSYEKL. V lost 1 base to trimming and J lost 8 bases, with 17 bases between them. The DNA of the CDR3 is TGCGCCAGCAGCCAAGGAGACGGGGATGAAAGAACCCAGTACTTC. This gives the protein CASSQGDGDERTQYF.

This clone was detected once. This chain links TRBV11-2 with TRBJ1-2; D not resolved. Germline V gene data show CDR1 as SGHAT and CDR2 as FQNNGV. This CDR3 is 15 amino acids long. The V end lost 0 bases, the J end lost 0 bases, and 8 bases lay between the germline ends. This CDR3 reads CASSLDRTSNYGYTF. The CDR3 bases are TGTGCCAGCAGCTTAGACAGAACCTCTAACTATGGCTACACCTTC. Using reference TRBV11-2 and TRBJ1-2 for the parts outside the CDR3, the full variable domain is EAGVAQSPRYKIIEKRQSVAFWCNPISGHATLYWYQQILGQGPKLLIQFQNNGVVDDSQLPKDRFSAERLKGVDSTLKIQPAKLEDSAVYLCASSLDRTSNYGYTFGSGTRLTVV.

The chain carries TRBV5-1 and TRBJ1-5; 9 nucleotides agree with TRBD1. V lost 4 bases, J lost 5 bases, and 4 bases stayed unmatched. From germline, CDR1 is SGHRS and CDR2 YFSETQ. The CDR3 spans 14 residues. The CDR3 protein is CASSPTGGYQPQHF. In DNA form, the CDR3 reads TGCGCCAGCAGCCCGACAGGGGGTTATCAGCCCCAGCATTTT.

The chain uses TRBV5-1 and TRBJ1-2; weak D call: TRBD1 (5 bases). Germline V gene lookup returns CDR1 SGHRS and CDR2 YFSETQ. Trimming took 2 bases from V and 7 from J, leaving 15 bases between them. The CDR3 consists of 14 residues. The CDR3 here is CASSFGGEGLGYTF. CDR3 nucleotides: TGCGCCAGCAGCTTCGGGGGAGAGGGTCTTGGCTACACCTTC.

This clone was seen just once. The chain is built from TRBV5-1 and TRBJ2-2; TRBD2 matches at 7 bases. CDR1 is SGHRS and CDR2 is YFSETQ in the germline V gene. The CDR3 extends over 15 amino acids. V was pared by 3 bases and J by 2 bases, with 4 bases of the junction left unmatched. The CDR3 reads CASSSGRANTGELFF. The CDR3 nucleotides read TGCGCCAGCAGCTCGGGGAGGGCAAACACCGGGGAGCTGTTTTTT.

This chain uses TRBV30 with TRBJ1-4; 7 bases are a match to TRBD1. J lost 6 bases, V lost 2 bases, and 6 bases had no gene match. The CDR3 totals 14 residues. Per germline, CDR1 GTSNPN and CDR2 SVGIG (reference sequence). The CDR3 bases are TGTGCCTGGAGTTCGGGCAGGGGGTATGAAAAACTGTTTTTT. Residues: CAWSSGRGYEKLFF.

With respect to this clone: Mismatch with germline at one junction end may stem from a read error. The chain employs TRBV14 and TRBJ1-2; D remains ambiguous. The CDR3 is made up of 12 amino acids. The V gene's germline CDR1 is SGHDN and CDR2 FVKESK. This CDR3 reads CASSLQFTPGSF. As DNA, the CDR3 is TGTGCCAGCAGCCTACAGTTTACTCCGGGGAGCTTC.

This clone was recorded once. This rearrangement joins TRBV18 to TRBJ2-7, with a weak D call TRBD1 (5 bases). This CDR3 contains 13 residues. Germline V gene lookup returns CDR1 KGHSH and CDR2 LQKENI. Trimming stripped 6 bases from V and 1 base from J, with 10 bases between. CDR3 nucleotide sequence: TGTGCCAGCTCTCCAGACAGTTCCTACGAGCAGTACTTC. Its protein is CASSPDSSYEQYF.

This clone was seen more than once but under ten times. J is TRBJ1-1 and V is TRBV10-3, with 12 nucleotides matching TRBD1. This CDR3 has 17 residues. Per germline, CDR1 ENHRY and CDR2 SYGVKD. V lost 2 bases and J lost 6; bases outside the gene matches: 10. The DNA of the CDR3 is TGTGCCATCAGTGAGCCCGGGACAGGGGGCGATATCGCTGAAGCTTTCTTT. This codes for CAISEPGTGGDIAEAFF.

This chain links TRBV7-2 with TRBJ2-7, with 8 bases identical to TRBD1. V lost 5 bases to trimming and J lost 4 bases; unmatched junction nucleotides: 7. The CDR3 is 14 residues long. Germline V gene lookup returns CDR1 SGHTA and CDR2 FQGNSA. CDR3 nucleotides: TGTGCCAGCAGCCTCAGGGGGCGCCTATACGAGCAGTACTTC. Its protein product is CASSLRGRLYEQYF.

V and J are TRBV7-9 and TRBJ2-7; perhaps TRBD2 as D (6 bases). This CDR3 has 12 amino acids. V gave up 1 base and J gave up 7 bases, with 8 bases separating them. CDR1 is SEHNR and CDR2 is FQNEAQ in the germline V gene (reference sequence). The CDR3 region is CASSLGGGEQYF. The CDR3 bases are TGTGCCAGCAGCTTAGGTGGGGGGGAGCAGTACTTC. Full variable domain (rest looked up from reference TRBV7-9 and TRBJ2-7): DTGVSQNPRHKITKRGQNVTFRCDPISEHNRLYWYRQTLGQGPEFLTYFQNEAQLEKSRLLSDRFSAERPKGSFSTLEIQRTEQGDSAMYLCASSLGGGEQYFGPGTRLTVT.

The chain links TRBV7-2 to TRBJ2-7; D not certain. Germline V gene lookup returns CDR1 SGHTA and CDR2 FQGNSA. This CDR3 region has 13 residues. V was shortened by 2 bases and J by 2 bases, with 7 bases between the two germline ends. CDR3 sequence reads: CASSLFTTYEQYF. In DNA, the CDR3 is TGTGCCAGCAGCTTATTTACAACCTACGAGCAGTACTTC. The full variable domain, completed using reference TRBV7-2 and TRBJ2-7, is GAGVSQSPSNKVTEKGKDVELRCDPISGHTALYWYRQSLGQGLEFLIYFQGNSAPDKSGLPSDRFSAERTGGSVSTLTIQRTQQEDSAVYLCASSLFTTYEQYFGPGTRLTVT.

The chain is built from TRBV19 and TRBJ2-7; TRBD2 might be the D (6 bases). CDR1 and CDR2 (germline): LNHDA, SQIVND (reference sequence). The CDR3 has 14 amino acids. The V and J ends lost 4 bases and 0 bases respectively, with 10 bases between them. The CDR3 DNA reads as TGTGCCAGTAGTAATCCGGGACTCTCCTACGAGCAGTACTTC. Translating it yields CASSNPGLSYEQYF.